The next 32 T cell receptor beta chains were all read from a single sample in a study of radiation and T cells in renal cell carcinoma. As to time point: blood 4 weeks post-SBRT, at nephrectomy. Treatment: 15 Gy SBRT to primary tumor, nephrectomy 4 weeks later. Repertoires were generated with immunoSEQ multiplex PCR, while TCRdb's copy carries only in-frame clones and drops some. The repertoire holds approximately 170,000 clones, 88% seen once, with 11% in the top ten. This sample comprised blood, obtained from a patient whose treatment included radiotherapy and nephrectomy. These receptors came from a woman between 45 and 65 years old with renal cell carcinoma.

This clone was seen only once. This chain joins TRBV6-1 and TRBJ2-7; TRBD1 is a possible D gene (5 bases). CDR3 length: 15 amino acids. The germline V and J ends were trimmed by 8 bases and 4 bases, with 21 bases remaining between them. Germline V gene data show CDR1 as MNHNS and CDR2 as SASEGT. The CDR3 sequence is CASRARRDSLYEQYF. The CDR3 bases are TGTGCCAGCCGCGCGAGGCGTGACAGCCTATACGAGCAGTACTTC.

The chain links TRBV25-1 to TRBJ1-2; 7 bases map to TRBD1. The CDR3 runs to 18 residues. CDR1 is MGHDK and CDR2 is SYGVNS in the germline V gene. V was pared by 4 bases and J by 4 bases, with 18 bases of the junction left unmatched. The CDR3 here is CASSGYGTEGSAGYGYTF. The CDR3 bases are TGTGCCAGCAGTGGGTACGGGACAGAAGGTTCTGCGGGCTATGGCTACACCTTC.

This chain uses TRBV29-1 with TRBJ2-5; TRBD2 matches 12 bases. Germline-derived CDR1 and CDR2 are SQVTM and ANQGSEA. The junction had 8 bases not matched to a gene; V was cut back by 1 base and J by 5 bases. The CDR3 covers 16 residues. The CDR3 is CSVEGLAGEGRETQYF. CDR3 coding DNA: TGCAGCGTTGAAGGACTAGCGGGGGAAGGTAGGGAGACCCAGTACTTC.

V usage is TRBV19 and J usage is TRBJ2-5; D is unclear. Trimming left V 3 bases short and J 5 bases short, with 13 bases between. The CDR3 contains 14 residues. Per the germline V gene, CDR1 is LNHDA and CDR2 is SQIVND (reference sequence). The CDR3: CASSIGSGRETQYF. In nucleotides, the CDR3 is TGTGCCAGTAGTATTGGGTCAGGTAGGGAGACCCAGTACTTC.

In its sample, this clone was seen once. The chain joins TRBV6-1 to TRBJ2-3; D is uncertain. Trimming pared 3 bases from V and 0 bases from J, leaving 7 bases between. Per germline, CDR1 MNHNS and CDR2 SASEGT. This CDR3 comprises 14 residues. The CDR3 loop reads CASSELASTDTQYF. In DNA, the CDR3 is TGTGCCAGCAGTGAGCTCGCTAGCACAGATACGCAGTATTTT.

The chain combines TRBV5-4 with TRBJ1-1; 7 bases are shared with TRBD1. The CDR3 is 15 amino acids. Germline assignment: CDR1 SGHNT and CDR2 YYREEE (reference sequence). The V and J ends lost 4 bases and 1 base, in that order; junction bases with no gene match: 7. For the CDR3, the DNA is TGTGCCAGCAGCACGGGGACAGCTCCGAACACTGAAGCTTTCTTT. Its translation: CASSTGTAPNTEAFF.

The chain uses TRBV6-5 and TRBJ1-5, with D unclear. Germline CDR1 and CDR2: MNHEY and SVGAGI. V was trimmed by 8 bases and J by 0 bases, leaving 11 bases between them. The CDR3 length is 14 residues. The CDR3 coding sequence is TGTGCCAGCTTGGAGCCGGATAGCAATCAGCCCCAGCATTTT. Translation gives CASLEPDSNQPQHF.

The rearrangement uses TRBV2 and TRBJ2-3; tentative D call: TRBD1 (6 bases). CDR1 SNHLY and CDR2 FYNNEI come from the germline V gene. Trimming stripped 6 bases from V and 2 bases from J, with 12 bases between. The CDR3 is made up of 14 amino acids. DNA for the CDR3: TGTGCCAGCAGGGATCGGACAGTCACAGATACGCAGTATTTT. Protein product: CASRDRTVTDTQYF.

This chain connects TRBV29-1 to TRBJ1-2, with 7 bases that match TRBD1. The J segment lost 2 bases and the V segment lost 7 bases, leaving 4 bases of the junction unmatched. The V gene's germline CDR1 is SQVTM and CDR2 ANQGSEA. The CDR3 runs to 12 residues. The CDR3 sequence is CSAVQGNYGYTF. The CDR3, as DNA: TGCAGCGCGGTACAGGGGAACTATGGCTACACCTTC.

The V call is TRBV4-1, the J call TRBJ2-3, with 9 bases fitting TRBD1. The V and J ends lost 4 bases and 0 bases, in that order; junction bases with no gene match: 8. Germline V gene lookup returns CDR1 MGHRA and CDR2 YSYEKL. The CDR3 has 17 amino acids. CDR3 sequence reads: CASSPYQGQGSTDTQYF. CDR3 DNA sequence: TGCGCCAGCAGCCCCTATCAGGGACAGGGCAGCACAGATACGCAGTATTTT.

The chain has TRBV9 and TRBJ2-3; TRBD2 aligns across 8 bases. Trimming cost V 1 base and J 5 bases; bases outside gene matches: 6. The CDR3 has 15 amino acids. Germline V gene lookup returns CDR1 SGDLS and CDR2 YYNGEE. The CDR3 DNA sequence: TGTGCCAGCAGCGTACTAACGGGGGGGCTAGATACGCAGTATTTT. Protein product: CASSVLTGGLDTQYF.

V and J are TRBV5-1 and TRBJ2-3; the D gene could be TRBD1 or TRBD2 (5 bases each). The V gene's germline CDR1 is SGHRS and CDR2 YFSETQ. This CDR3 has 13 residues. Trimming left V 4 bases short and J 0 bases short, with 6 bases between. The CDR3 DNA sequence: TGCGCCAGCAGCCGGGACAGCACAGATACGCAGTATTTT. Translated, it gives CASSRDSTDTQYF. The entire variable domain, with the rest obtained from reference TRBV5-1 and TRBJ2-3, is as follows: KAGVTQTPRYLIKTRGQQVTLSCSPISGHRSVSWYQQTPGQGLQFLFEYFSETQRNKGNFPGRFSGRQFSNSRSEMNVSTLELGDSALYLCASSRDSTDTQYFGPGTRLTVL.

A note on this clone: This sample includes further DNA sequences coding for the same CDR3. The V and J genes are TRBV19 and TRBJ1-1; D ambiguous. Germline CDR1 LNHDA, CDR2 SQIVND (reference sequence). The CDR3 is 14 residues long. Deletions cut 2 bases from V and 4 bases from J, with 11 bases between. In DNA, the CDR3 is TGTGCCAGTAGTATAAGGGAGGGTGGCACTGAAGCTTTCTTT. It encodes CASSIREGGTEAFF.

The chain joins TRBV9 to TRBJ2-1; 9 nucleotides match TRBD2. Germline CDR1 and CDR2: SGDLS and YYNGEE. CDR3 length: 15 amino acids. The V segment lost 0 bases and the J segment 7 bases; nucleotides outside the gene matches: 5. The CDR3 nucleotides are TGTGCCAGCAGCGTAGTGGGCGGGGGGGCGAATGAGCAGTTCTTC. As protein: CASSVVGGGANEQFF.

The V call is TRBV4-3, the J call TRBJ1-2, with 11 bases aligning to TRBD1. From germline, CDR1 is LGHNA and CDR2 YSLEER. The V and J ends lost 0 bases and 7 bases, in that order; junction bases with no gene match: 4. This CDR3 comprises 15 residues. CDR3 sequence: CASSQEGDRGFGYTF. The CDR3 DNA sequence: TGCGCCAGCAGCCAAGAGGGGGACAGGGGGTTTGGCTACACCTTC.

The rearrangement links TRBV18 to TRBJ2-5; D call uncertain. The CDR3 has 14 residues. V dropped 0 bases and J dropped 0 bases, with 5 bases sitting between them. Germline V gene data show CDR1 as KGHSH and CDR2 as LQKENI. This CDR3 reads CASSPPLDQETQYF. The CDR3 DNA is TGTGCCAGCTCACCACCGTTGGACCAAGAGACCCAGTACTTC.

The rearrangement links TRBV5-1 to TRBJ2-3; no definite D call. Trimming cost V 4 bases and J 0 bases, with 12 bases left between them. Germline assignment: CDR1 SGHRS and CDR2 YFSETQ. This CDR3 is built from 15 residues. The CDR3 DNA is TGCGCCAGCAGCATCGACGGTACTAGCACAGATACGCAGTATTTT. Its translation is CASSIDGTSTDTQYF.

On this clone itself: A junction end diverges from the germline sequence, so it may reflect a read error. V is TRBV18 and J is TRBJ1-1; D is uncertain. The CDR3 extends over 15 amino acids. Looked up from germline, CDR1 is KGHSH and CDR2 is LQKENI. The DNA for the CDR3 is TGTGCCAGCTCCCCACTCCGGACGGAAAACACTGAAGCTTTCTTT. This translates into CASSPLRTENTEAFF.

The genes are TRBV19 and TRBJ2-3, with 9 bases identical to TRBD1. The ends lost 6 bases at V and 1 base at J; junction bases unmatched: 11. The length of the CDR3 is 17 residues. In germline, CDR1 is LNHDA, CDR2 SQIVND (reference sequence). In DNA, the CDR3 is TGTGCCAGTAGCCCCGGGACAGGGTATGCGGGCACAGATACGCAGTATTTT. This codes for CASSPGTGYAGTDTQYF.

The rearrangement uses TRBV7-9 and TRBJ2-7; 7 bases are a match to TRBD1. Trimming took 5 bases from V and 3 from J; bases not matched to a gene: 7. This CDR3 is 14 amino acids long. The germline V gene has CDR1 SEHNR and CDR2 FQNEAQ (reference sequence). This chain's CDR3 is CASSIPGGSYEQYF. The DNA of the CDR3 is TGTGCCAGCAGCATCCCAGGGGGAAGCTACGAGCAGTACTTC.

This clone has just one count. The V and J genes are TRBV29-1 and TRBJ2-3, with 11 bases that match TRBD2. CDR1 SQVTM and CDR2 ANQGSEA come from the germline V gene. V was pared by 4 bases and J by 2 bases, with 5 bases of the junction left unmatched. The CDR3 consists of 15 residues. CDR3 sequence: CSVAGTSGFTDTQYF. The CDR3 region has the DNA TGCAGCGTTGCCGGGACTAGCGGATTCACAGATACGCAGTATTTT.

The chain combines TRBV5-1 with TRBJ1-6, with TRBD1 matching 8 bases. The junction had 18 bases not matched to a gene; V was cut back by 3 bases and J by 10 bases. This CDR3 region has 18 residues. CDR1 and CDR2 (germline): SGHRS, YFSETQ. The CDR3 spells CASSWSPGTGADDSPLHF. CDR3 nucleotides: TGCGCCAGCAGCTGGAGCCCCGGGACAGGAGCCGATGACTCACCCCTCCACTTT.

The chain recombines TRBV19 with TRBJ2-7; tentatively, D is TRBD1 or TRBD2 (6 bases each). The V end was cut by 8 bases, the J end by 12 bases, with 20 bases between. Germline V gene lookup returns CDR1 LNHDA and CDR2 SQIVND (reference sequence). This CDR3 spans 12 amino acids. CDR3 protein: CASGGPTRGLYF. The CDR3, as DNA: TGTGCCAGTGGGGGCCCTACACGGGGACTGTACTTC. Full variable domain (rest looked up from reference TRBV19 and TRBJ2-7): DGGITQSPKYLFRKEGQNVTLSCEQNLNHDAMYWYRQDPGQGLRLIYYSQIVNDFQKGDIAEGYSVSREKKESFPLTVTSAQKNPTAFYLCASGGPTRGLYFGPGTRLTVT.

CDR3 bases: TGTGCCAGCCACCAACAGGTCTATAGCAATCAGCCCCAGCATTTT. Translation gives CASHQQVYSNQPQHF. The rearrangement links TRBV6-1 to TRBJ1-5; a weak D match, TRBD1 (5 bases). Trimming took 8 bases from V and 0 from J, leaving 14 bases between them. This CDR3 has 15 residues. Germline V lookup: CDR1 MNHNS, CDR2 SASEGT.

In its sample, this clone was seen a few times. CDR3: CASSQFLGEGLRQYF. DNA for the CDR3: TGCGCCAGCAGCCAATTCCTGGGAGAGGGGCTGCGGCAGTACTTC. The chain has TRBV4-1 and TRBJ2-7, with D possibly called TRBD1 or TRBD2 (5 bases each). Germline lookup yields CDR1 MGHRA and CDR2 YSYEKL. V was pared by 2 bases and J by 9 bases, with 20 bases between. The length of the CDR3 is 15 residues.

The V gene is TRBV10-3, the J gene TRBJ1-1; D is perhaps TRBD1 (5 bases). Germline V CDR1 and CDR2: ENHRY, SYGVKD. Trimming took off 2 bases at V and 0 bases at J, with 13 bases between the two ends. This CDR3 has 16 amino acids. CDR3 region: CAISELPGRMNTEAFF. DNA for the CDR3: TGTGCCATCAGTGAGCTCCCGGGGCGGATGAACACTGAAGCTTTCTTT.

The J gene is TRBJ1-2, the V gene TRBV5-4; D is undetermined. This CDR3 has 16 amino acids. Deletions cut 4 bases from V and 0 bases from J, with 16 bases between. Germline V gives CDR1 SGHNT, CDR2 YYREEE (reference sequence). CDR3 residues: CASSPAGRLSNYGYTF. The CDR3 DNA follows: TGTGCCAGCAGCCCGGCCGGGCGATTGTCTAACTATGGCTACACCTTC.

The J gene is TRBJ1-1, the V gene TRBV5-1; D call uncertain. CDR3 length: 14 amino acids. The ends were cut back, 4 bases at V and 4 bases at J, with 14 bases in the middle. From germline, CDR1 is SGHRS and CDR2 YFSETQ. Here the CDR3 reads CASSADLGVTEAFF. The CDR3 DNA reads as TGCGCCAGCAGCGCCGATCTCGGGGTCACTGAAGCTTTCTTT.

For the CDR3, the DNA is TGTGCCAGTACTCGGGACTACCGGTTATCAGAGACCCAGTACTTC. It specifies CASTRDYRLSETQYF. The chain employs TRBV5-6 and TRBJ2-5, with 7 nucleotides matching TRBD2. Germline values: CDR1 SGHDT, CDR2 YYEEEE. The CDR3 covers 15 residues. Trimming at V came to 8 bases and at J to 4 bases, leaving 14 bases not matched to a gene.

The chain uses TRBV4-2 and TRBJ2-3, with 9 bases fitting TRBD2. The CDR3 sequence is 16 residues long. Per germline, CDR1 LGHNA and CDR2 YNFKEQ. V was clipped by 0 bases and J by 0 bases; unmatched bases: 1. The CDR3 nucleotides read TGTGCCAGCAGCCAAGATCTAGCGGGGAGCACAGATACGCAGTATTTT. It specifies CASSQDLAGSTDTQYF.

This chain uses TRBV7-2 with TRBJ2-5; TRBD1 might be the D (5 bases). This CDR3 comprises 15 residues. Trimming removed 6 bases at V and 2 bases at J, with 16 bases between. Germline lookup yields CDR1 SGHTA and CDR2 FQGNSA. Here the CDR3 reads CASSQSAQGQETQYF. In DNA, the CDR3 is TGTGCCAGCAGTCAATCAGCTCAGGGACAAGAGACCCAGTACTTC.

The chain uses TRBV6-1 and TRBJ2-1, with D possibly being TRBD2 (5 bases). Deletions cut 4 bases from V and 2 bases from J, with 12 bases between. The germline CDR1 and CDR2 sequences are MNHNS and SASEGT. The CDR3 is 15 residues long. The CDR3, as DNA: TGTGCCAGCAGTGCCTCCCCAGCGGCCTACAATGAGCAGTTCTTC. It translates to CASSASPAAYNEQFF.